Listed here is a single TCR beta chain. Its antigen is still unknown. This entry belongs to a study of regulatory T cells in long-lasting Graves disease. Study-wide results and caveats: Under persistent disease, TRBV28, TRBJ1-2 and TRBJ2-5 were used preferentially. Limited samples may have lowered accuracy.

The CDR3 is 13 residues long. CDR1 is MGHRA, CDR2 YSYEKL, per germline. Trimming cost V 0 bases and J 16 bases, with 16 bases left between them. The authors built TCR beta libraries using iRepertoire HTBI primers and Arm-PCR of CDR3 regions. TCRdb fed the multiplex PCR reads into MiXCR, producing one record per CDR3 protein. Here the sample spans approximately 560,000 distinct CDR3 sequences, about 16% being singletons. Time point reported: newly diagnosed GD, antithyroid drugs for less than 3 months. Following extraction of RNA from PBMCs, that RNA was used to make the TCR library. The patients were enrolled through endocrinology in Xi'an, China. Each patient gave around 9.7 milliliters of EDTA-anticoagulated peripheral blood. This sample was also put to use in a study of T cells in Graves' hyperthyroidism and ophthalmopathy.

Sequenced material: peripheral blood mononuclear cells (PBMCs), taken at new diagnosis, from a patient treated with antithyroid drugs. The chain couples TRBV4-1 to TRBJ2-1; possibly TRBD1 for D (5 bases). The TCR comes from a man aged 18 to 35 with Graves disease. The CDR3 nucleotides read TGCGCCAGCAGCCAAGATGTGGCAAAAAGGGGTTTCTTC. It codes for CASSQDVAKRGFF.